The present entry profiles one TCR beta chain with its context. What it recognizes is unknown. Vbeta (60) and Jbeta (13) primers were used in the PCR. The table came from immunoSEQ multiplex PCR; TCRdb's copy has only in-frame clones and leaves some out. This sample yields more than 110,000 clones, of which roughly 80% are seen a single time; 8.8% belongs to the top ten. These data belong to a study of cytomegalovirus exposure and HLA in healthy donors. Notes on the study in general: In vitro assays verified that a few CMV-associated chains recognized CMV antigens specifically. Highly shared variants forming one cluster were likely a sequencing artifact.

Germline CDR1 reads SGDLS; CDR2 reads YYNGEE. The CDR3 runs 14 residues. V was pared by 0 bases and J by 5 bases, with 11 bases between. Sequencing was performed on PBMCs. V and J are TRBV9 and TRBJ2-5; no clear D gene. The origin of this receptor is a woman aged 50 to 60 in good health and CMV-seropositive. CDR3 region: CASSVGPSRETQYF. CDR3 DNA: TGTGCCAGCAGCGTAGGCCCTTCGAGGGAGACCCAGTACTTC.